The 4 T cell receptor beta chains in this list originate from one sample, sequenced in a study of OX40 agonist ivuxolimab in advanced cancers. Method: immunoSEQ multiplex PCR; TCRdb's copy keeps in-frame clones and lacks some. This sample carries tens of thousands of clones, 80% to 95% of them seen once, and the ten largest clones take 0.33%. Sequenced material: CD4+ or CD8+ T cells sorted from blood, taken in a trial of the OX40 agonist ivuxolimab. The receptors derive from an adult with an advanced solid tumor such as melanoma, head and neck, liver or kidney cancer.

The chain carries TRBV7-9 and TRBJ2-7; 7 bases are shared with TRBD2. Germline V gives CDR1 SEHNR, CDR2 FQNEAQ (reference sequence). Losses at the gene ends were 1 base for V and 6 bases for J; bases not matched to a gene: 12. The CDR3 consists of 16 residues. This chain's CDR3 is CASSLVGQRGEFEQYF. The CDR3 DNA reads as TGTGCCAGCAGCTTAGTAGGGCAGCGGGGAGAATTCGAGCAGTACTTC. The entire variable domain, with the rest obtained from reference TRBV7-9 and TRBJ2-7, is as follows: DTGVSQNPRHKITKRGQNVTFRCDPISEHNRLYWYRQTLGQGPEFLTYFQNEAQLEKSRLLSDRFSAERPKGSFSTLEIQRTEQGDSAMYLCASSLVGQRGEFEQYFGPGTRLTVT.

In this sample, this clone turned up a few times. The chain carries TRBV19 and TRBJ1-3; tentatively, D is TRBD1 (5 bases). CDR3 length equals 17 residues. Per germline, CDR1 LNHDA and CDR2 SQIVND (reference sequence). V was pared by 4 bases and J by 0 bases, with 16 bases between. For the CDR3, the DNA is TGTGCCAGTAGTACCGCCGGGACCCCGAGCTCTGGAAACACCATATATTTT. Protein: CASSTAGTPSSGNTIYF.

The rearrangement joins TRBV6-1 to TRBJ1-5; tentative D call: TRBD1 (5 bases). The CDR3 is 17 residues long. In germline, CDR1 is MNHNS, CDR2 SASEGT. V dropped 1 base and J dropped 2 bases, with 15 bases sitting between them. The CDR3 reads CASSEGIPGYGNQPQHF. The CDR3 DNA follows: TGTGCCAGCAGTGAAGGAATACCAGGGTATGGCAATCAGCCCCAGCATTTT.

The rearrangement uses TRBV6-1 and TRBJ2-7, with 7 bases fitting TRBD1. There are 12 residues in the CDR3. With V trimmed by 7 bases and J by 7 bases, 7 bases remained unmatched. Per germline, CDR1 MNHNS and CDR2 SASEGT. The CDR3 spells CASNEGAREQYF. CDR3 nucleotides: TGTGCCAGCAACGAGGGGGCCCGGGAGCAGTACTTC.